These 27 T cell receptor beta chains originate from one sample sequenced in a study of T cell responses to AZD1222 COVID-19 vaccine. Data came from immunoSEQ multiplex PCR; TCRdb stores just in-frame clones and leaves some out. The sample carries about 150,000 clones, 87% recorded once. The specimen was peripheral blood, collected 28 days after the second AZD1222 dose. These receptors came from an adult who received the AZD1222 COVID-19 vaccine.

The CDR3 loop reads CASSRGTPQSTDTQYF. Here the CDR3 DNA reads TGTGCCAGCAGCCGCGGGACTCCCCAAAGCACAGATACGCAGTATTTT. V usage is TRBV5-6 and J usage is TRBJ2-3, with D possibly TRBD2 on 6 matching bases. This CDR3 region has 16 residues. CDR1 and CDR2 (germline): SGHDT, YYEEEE. The V end lost 4 bases, the J end lost 0 bases, and 15 bases lay between the germline ends.

This chain links TRBV6-2 or TRBV6-3 with TRBJ2-2; no clear D gene. Germline V gene data show CDR1 as MNHEY and CDR2 as SVGEGT. Trimming took off 0 bases at V and 4 bases at J, with 3 bases between the two ends. The CDR3 has 13 amino acids. The CDR3 loop reads CASSYSFTGELFF. The CDR3 nucleotides read TGTGCCAGCAGTTACTCGTTCACCGGGGAGCTGTTTTTT.

The rearrangement links TRBV5-6 to TRBJ1-5; the D gene is possibly TRBD1 (5 bases). The CDR3 contains 18 residues. Looked up from germline, CDR1 is SGHDT and CDR2 is YYEEEE. Trimming took 1 base from V and 0 from J, leaving 17 bases between them. The CDR3 sequence is CASSLSGSLPYSNQPQHF. In DNA form, the CDR3 reads TGTGCCAGCAGCTTGTCAGGGTCTCTCCCCTATAGCAATCAGCCCCAGCATTTT.

This chain joins TRBV30 and TRBJ2-3; no clear D. With 5 bases removed from V and 4 bases from J, the gap between germline ends came to 10 bases. The CDR3 runs 12 residues. Looked up from germline, CDR1 is GTSNPN and CDR2 is SVGIG (reference sequence). CDR3 region: CAWVGLADTQYF. The CDR3 coding sequence is TGTGCCTGGGTTGGATTGGCAGATACGCAGTATTTT.

This chain's CDR3 is CASSPGRTPGEQYF. CDR3 in DNA: TGTGCCAGCAGCCCCGGGCGGACCCCGGGAGAGCAGTACTTC. This chain uses TRBV5-4 with TRBJ2-7; tentatively, D is TRBD2 (5 bases). This CDR3 is built from 14 residues. Germline CDR1 and CDR2: SGHNT and YYREEE (reference sequence). V lost 4 bases to trimming and J lost 7 bases, with 18 bases between them.

The genes are TRBV5-6 and TRBJ1-5, with D maybe TRBD1 (5 bases). The CDR3 contains 15 residues. Looked up from germline, CDR1 is SGHDT and CDR2 is YYEEEE. The V end was cut by 3 bases, the J end by 4 bases, with 14 bases between. CDR3 sequence (DNA): TGTGCCAGCAGCTCCCGGGGCCTTGGGAATCAGCCCCAGCATTTT. This sequence encodes CASSSRGLGNQPQHF.

This clone turned up a few times. The chain uses TRBV4-1 and TRBJ1-1, with D unresolved. V was pared by 2 bases and J by 3 bases, with 10 bases between. The CDR3 length is 14 residues. Germline V lookup: CDR1 MGHRA, CDR2 YSYEKL. Here the CDR3 reads CASSQLWTYTEAFF. CDR3 nucleotides: TGCGCCAGCAGCCAACTCTGGACCTACACTGAAGCTTTCTTT.

The J gene is TRBJ1-1, the V gene TRBV19; D is unclear. CDR1 is LNHDA and CDR2 is SQIVND in the germline V gene (reference sequence). V lost 7 bases, J lost 8 bases, and 11 bases lay in between. The CDR3 contains 11 residues. CDR3: CASKTRHEAFF. Written as DNA, the CDR3 is TGTGCCAGTAAGACTCGTCACGAAGCTTTCTTT.

This sequence joins TRBV12-5 and TRBJ1-4, with a weak D call TRBD1 (6 bases). The CDR3 spans 16 residues. Germline assignment: CDR1 LGHNT and CDR2 FRNRAP. V lost 2 bases to trimming and J lost 8 bases, with 18 bases between them. The CDR3 sequence is CASGLFRVTGYEKLFF. CDR3 DNA sequence: TGTGCTAGTGGTTTGTTCCGGGTTACAGGGTACGAAAAACTGTTTTTT.

The chain recombines TRBV2 with TRBJ2-5, with 10 bases lining up with TRBD2. V shed 3 bases and J 1 base; nucleotides not matched to a gene: 5. This CDR3 has 16 residues. Germline lookup yields CDR1 SNHLY and CDR2 FYNNEI. CDR3 region: CASSDILAGFQETQYF. In nucleotides, the CDR3 is TGTGCCAGCAGTGATATACTAGCGGGGTTCCAAGAGACCCAGTACTTC.

V usage is TRBV3-1 (or the pseudogene TRBV3-2) and J usage is TRBJ2-1, with 9 positions matching TRBD1. This CDR3 contains 14 residues. CDR1 is LGHDT, CDR2 YNNKEL, per germline (reference sequence). Trimming at V came to 3 bases and at J to 7 bases, leaving 4 bases not matched to a gene. The CDR3 here is CASSHPGQGNEQFF. Written as DNA, the CDR3 is TGTGCCAGCAGCCATCCGGGACAGGGAAATGAGCAGTTCTTC.

The chain combines TRBV12-5 with TRBJ2-1; D may be TRBD1 (5 bases). In germline, CDR1 is LGHNT, CDR2 FRNRAP. Between the trimmed V and J ends, which lost 5 bases and 4 bases, there was a span of 21 bases. The CDR3 covers 17 residues. The CDR3 spells CASGATRQWREYNEQFF. DNA for the CDR3: TGTGCTAGTGGTGCTACCCGACAGTGGAGAGAATACAATGAGCAGTTCTTC.

The chain recombines TRBV19 with TRBJ1-2; D is undetermined. CDR1 is LNHDA, CDR2 SQIVND, per germline (reference sequence). The CDR3 has 13 amino acids. V was shortened by 3 bases and J by 2 bases, with 7 bases between the two germline ends. The CDR3 protein is CASSIDGNYGYTF. The CDR3 coding sequence is TGTGCCAGTAGTATCGACGGGAACTATGGCTACACCTTC.

This chain connects TRBV7-9 to TRBJ2-2; TRBD1 matches at 9 bases. Looked up from germline, CDR1 is SEHNR and CDR2 is FQNEAQ (reference sequence). This CDR3 spans 15 amino acids. Trimming took 3 bases from V and 6 from J; bases not matched to a gene: 5. CDR3 nucleotide sequence: TGTGCCAGCAGCTTCAGTGGGACAGGGCCCGGGGAGCTGTTTTTT. It specifies CASSFSGTGPGELFF. Together with reference TRBV7-9 and TRBJ2-2, the CDR3 gives the full variable domain: DTGVSQNPRHKITKRGQNVTFRCDPISEHNRLYWYRQTLGQGPEFLTYFQNEAQLEKSRLLSDRFSAERPKGSFSTLEIQRTEQGDSAMYLCASSFSGTGPGELFFGEGSRLTVL.

The V call is TRBV11-2, the J call TRBJ2-7; TRBD2 matches 13 bases. CDR1 SGHAT and CDR2 FQNNGV come from the germline V gene. V shed 1 base, J shed 3 bases, and the junction held 3 bases outside the gene matches. The CDR3 extends over 16 amino acids. CDR3 sequence: CASSLALAGGLYEQYF. CDR3 nucleotides: TGTGCCAGCAGCTTAGCACTAGCGGGGGGGCTCTACGAGCAGTACTTC. The complete variable domain, with remaining parts taken from reference TRBV11-2 and TRBJ2-7, reads EAGVAQSPRYKIIEKRQSVAFWCNPISGHATLYWYQQILGQGPKLLIQFQNNGVVDDSQLPKDRFSAERLKGVDSTLKIQPAKLEDSAVYLCASSLALAGGLYEQYFGPGTRLTVT.

V and J are TRBV27 and TRBJ1-1; D is possibly TRBD1 (6 bases). The CDR3 contains 14 residues. Looked up from germline, CDR1 is MNHEY and CDR2 is SMNVEV (reference sequence). V lost 3 bases and J lost 0, with 8 bases in between. CDR3 in amino acids: CASSFRGVNTEAFF. CDR3 DNA: TGTGCCAGCAGTTTCAGGGGCGTGAACACTGAAGCTTTCTTT.

This chain links TRBV24-1 with TRBJ2-6, with a possible D match to TRBD2 (5 bases). Germline CDR1 is KGHDR and CDR2 is SFDVKD. V was shortened by 1 base and J by 0 bases, with 6 bases between the two germline ends. This CDR3 contains 16 residues. Written as DNA, the CDR3 is TGTGCCACCAGTGATTTCCGGGACTCTGGGGCCAACGTCCTGACTTTC. This translates into CATSDFRDSGANVLTF.

The gene calls are TRBV4-2 and TRBJ2-7, with 10 bases that match TRBD1. The CDR3 has 17 amino acids. V lost 1 base, J lost 2 bases, and 8 bases stayed unmatched. Germline V lookup: CDR1 LGHNA, CDR2 YNFKEQ. CDR3 coding DNA: TGTGCCAGCAGCCAAGTTCAATCCGGGACAGGGGCCTACGAGCAGTACTTC. It is translated as CASSQVQSGTGAYEQYF.

The chain uses TRBV6-2 or TRBV6-3 and TRBJ1-5; 9 bases match TRBD1. Losses at the gene ends were 5 bases for V and 0 bases for J; bases not matched to a gene: 11. CDR1 and CDR2 (germline): MNHEY, SVGEGT. This CDR3 comprises 18 residues. CDR3 region: CASSKDRGDPYSNQPQHF. Here the CDR3 DNA reads TGTGCCAGCAGTAAGGACAGGGGCGACCCCTATAGCAATCAGCCCCAGCATTTT.

V gene TRBV25-1 combines with J gene TRBJ2-2; D ambiguous. Germline V gives CDR1 MGHDK, CDR2 SYGVNS. The CDR3 has 11 amino acids. V was pared by 4 bases and J by 11 bases, with 8 bases between. The CDR3 bases are TGTGCCAGCAGTGCGGCCCATGAGCTGTTTTTT. It yields the protein CASSAAHELFF.

The chain couples TRBV19 to TRBJ1-5; 8 positions agree with TRBD1. The V gene's germline CDR1 is LNHDA and CDR2 SQIVND (reference sequence). The V segment lost 5 bases and the J segment 4 bases; nucleotides outside the gene matches: 10. This CDR3 has 16 residues. This CDR3 is CASSDPGQVTNQPQHF. CDR3 coding DNA: TGTGCCAGTAGTGACCCGGGACAGGTGACAAATCAGCCCCAGCATTTT.

V and J are TRBV4-1 and TRBJ1-2; D is possibly TRBD1 (5 bases). This CDR3 comprises 13 residues. Trimming left V 6 bases short and J 0 bases short, with 8 bases between. The germline gives CDR1 MGHRA, CDR2 YSYEKL. This CDR3 is CASRGTSNYGYTF. CDR3 DNA: TGCGCCAGCAGGGGGACCTCTAACTATGGCTACACCTTC.

V gene TRBV20-1 combines with J gene TRBJ2-5, with D unclear. Germline CDR1 reads DFQATT; CDR2 reads SNEGSKA (reference sequence). This CDR3 has 13 residues. Trimming took 3 bases from V and 3 from J, leaving 11 bases between them. DNA of the CDR3: TGCAGTGCTAGTAGTCCACCCGAAGAGACCCAGTACTTC. It codes for CSASSPPEETQYF.

V gene TRBV7-6 combines with J gene TRBJ1-4, with D perhaps TRBD1 (5 bases). The CDR3 spans 16 residues. Germline values: CDR1 SGHVS, CDR2 FNYEAQ. The V end was cut by 4 bases, the J end by 0 bases, with 12 bases between. The CDR3 is CASSSWRGPTNEKLFF. The CDR3 DNA reads TGTGCCAGCAGCTCGTGGAGGGGACCAACTAATGAAAAACTGTTTTTT.

This chain links TRBV3-1 (or the pseudogene TRBV3-2) with TRBJ2-3; 11 nucleotides match TRBD2. V trimming: 3 bases; J trimming: 5 bases; junction bases outside the gene matches: 7. The CDR3 is 16 amino acids. CDR1 is LGHDT, CDR2 YNNKEL, per germline (reference sequence). The CDR3 region is CASSHRSGGVGDTQYF. The CDR3 DNA follows: TGTGCCAGCAGCCACCGTAGCGGGGGGGTAGGAGATACGCAGTATTTT.

The V and J genes are TRBV5-4 and TRBJ1-2; tentative D call: TRBD1 (5 bases). The V end was cut by 6 bases, the J end by 4 bases, with 13 bases between. This CDR3 contains 13 residues. CDR1 is SGHNT, CDR2 YYREEE, per germline (reference sequence). CDR3 region: CASTAQGSYGYTF. The CDR3 coding sequence is TGTGCCAGCACCGCCCAGGGTAGCTATGGCTACACCTTC.

This chain joins TRBV6-1 and TRBJ1-2; weak D call: TRBD1 (6 bases). The CDR3 spans 16 residues. CDR1 MNHNS and CDR2 SASEGT come from the germline V gene. The V and J ends lost 2 bases and 4 bases respectively, with 17 bases between them. Written as DNA, the CDR3 is TGTGCCAGCAGTGAACACGGGGGCGCGGGGGCCTATGGCTACACCTTC. Residues: CASSEHGGAGAYGYTF.